The next 26 T cell receptor beta chains were all read from a single sample in a study of regulatory T cells in long-lasting Graves disease. The sample's time point: newly diagnosed GD, antithyroid drugs for less than 3 months. PBMC-extracted RNA yielded the TCR library. Libraries of TCR beta came from iRepertoire HTBI primers plus Arm-PCR of CDR3 regions. TCRdb re-called the multiplex PCR reads through MiXCR, storing one row per CDR3 protein. The sample holds approximately 480,000 distinct CDR3 sequences, roughly 16% seen once. A further study also used this sample, focusing on T cells in Graves' hyperthyroidism and ophthalmopathy.

Sequenced material: peripheral blood mononuclear cells (PBMCs), taken at new diagnosis, from a patient treated with antithyroid drugs. Receptor source: a middle-aged man with Graves disease.

For this clonotype: A much more abundant neighbour one base away suggests this may be a read error. The V gene is TRBV28, the J gene TRBJ2-1; D gene ambiguous. The germline CDR1 and CDR2 sequences are MDHEN and SYDVKM. CDR3 length: 12 amino acids. Trimming left V 9 bases short and J 5 bases short, with 11 bases between. The CDR3 region has the DNA TGTGCCAGTCAGGTACTAAACAATGAGCAGTTCTTC. Translated: CASQVLNNEQFF.

This clonotype occurred many times. The gene calls are TRBV18 and TRBJ1-1; TRBD1 is a possible D gene (5 bases). Germline loops: CDR1 KGHSH, CDR2 LQKENI. The CDR3 covers 13 residues. V shed 1 base and J shed 6 bases, with 9 bases lying between them. The CDR3 region has the DNA TGTGCCAGCTCACCACAGAGGGGCTCTGAAGCTTTCTTT. Protein: CASSPQRGSEAFF.

About this clonotype: An end of the junction differs from the germline gene, which may be a read error. The V and J genes are TRBV29-1 and TRBJ2-3; tentative D call: TRBD2 (5 bases). The CDR3 covers 13 residues. Germline lookup yields CDR1 SQVTM and CDR2 ANQGSEA. The CDR3, as DNA: TGCAGCGTTGAAATAGTGAGGGCAGATGCGCAGTATTTT. It translates to CSVEIVRADAQYF.

This clonotype was observed a few times. The chain is built from TRBV20-1 and TRBJ1-2, with 7 bases identical to TRBD1. From germline, CDR1 is DFQATT and CDR2 SNEGSKA (reference sequence). CDR3 length: 12 amino acids. Trimming cost V 5 bases and J 5 bases; bases outside gene matches: 5. CDR3 protein: CSARQGGYGYTF. The CDR3 DNA reads TGCAGTGCTCGACAGGGAGGGTATGGCTACACCTTC.

V gene TRBV5-1 combines with J gene TRBJ2-5; 9 nucleotides match TRBD2. J lost 11 bases, V lost 4 bases, and 12 bases had no gene match. This CDR3 is 14 amino acids long. Germline V gene sequence: CDR1 SGHRS, CDR2 YFSETQ. The CDR3 nucleotides read TGCGCCAGCAGCGATAGCGGGAGTTACAATGAGCAGTACTTC. Its translation: CASSDSGSYNEQYF.

This clonotype was counted at least ten times. V gene TRBV20-1 combines with J gene TRBJ2-5, with D tentatively TRBD1 or TRBD2 (5 bases each). Trimming pared 1 base from V and 4 bases from J, leaving 16 bases between. The CDR3 length is 15 residues. In germline, CDR1 is DFQATT, CDR2 SNEGSKA (reference sequence). The chain's CDR3 is CSARGSGRGRETQYF. The CDR3, as DNA: TGCAGTGCTAGAGGTTCGGGACGGGGTAGAGAGACCCAGTACTTC.

This clonotype was counted between two and nine times. The gene calls are TRBV7-2 and TRBJ2-1, with D uncertain. CDR3 length: 15 amino acids. Germline loops: CDR1 SGHTA, CDR2 FQGNSA. V was clipped by 5 bases and J by 6 bases, with 17 bases between them. In DNA, the CDR3 is TGTGCCAGCAGCCCCTGGATAAGGGTCCTCAATGAGCAGTTCTTC. Translating gives CASSPWIRVLNEQFF.

Ten or more counts support this clonotype. The chain recombines TRBV5-5 with TRBJ2-1; D call uncertain. Germline V gives CDR1 SGHKS, CDR2 YYEKEE (reference sequence). V was trimmed by 4 bases and J by 10 bases, leaving 15 bases between them. This CDR3 has 13 amino acids. The CDR3, as DNA: TGTGCCAGCAGCCCCTCCGACCGCTTAGAGCAGTTCTTC. It codes for CASSPSDRLEQFF.

This clonotype was counted at least ten times. V usage is TRBV5-1 and J usage is TRBJ2-5; 8 nucleotides match TRBD2. Germline assignment: CDR1 SGHRS and CDR2 YFSETQ. V gave up 2 bases and J gave up 4 bases; unmatched junction bases: 4. This CDR3 comprises 14 residues. The CDR3 loop is CASSFTGGSETQYF. DNA of the CDR3: TGCGCCAGCAGCTTTACGGGAGGGTCAGAGACCCAGTACTTC. The variable domain in full, with the rest retrieved from reference TRBV5-1 and TRBJ2-5, is KAGVTQTPRYLIKTRGQQVTLSCSPISGHRSVSWYQQTPGQGLQFLFEYFSETQRNKGNFPGRFSGRQFSNSRSEMNVSTLELGDSALYLCASSFTGGSETQYFGPGTRLLVL.

This clonotype was seen at least ten times. This rearrangement joins TRBV12-3 or TRBV12-4 to TRBJ2-7; 9 nucleotides match TRBD1. The CDR3 loop spans 14 amino acids. V gave up 3 bases and J gave up 5 bases; unmatched junction bases: 5. The CDR3 region is CASSLRDRVNEQYF. In DNA, the CDR3 is TGTGCCAGCAGTTTGAGGGACAGGGTAAACGAGCAGTACTTC.

DNA of the CDR3: TGCAGTGCTGGACAGGGCAGCTCCTACGAGCAGTACTTC. Translation: CSAGQGSSYEQYF. The J gene is TRBJ2-7, the V gene TRBV20-1; 8 nucleotides match TRBD1. V lost 5 bases and J lost 0; bases outside the gene matches: 3. The CDR3 loop spans 13 amino acids. Germline loops: CDR1 DFQATT, CDR2 SNEGSKA (reference sequence).

This chain links TRBV7-9 with TRBJ1-2, with a weak D call TRBD1 (6 bases). CDR3 length equals 14 residues. CDR1 SEHNR and CDR2 FQNEAQ come from the germline V gene (reference sequence). Trimming cost V 6 bases and J 4 bases, with 15 bases left between them. CDR3: CASRGGGVAYGYTF. The CDR3 DNA is TGTGCCAGCAGAGGGGGAGGGGTGGCCTATGGCTACACCTTC.

This clonotype has at least ten counts. The V call is TRBV29-1, the J call TRBJ2-5; either TRBD1 or TRBD2 may supply D (5 bases each). CDR3 length: 15 amino acids. In germline, CDR1 is SQVTM, CDR2 ANQGSEA. The V end lost 2 bases, the J end lost 5 bases, and 18 bases lay between the germline ends. The CDR3 protein is CSVERFRGVMETQYF. The CDR3 DNA reads TGCAGCGTTGAAAGGTTTAGGGGAGTTATGGAGACCCAGTACTTC.

This sequence joins TRBV15 and TRBJ2-1, with D unclear. V lost 0 bases, J lost 9 bases, and 12 bases lay in between. The CDR3 is 14 amino acids. Germline V gene sequence: CDR1 LNHNV, CDR2 YYDKDF (reference sequence). For the CDR3, the DNA is TGTGCCACCAGCAGAGACCCGGATTCCGGTGAGCAGTTCTTC. Amino acid sequence: CATSRDPDSGEQFF.

This clonotype was counted at least ten times. This chain links TRBV28 with TRBJ2-7, with D tentatively TRBD1 (5 bases). The CDR3 contains 12 residues. V lost 3 bases and J lost 7, with 10 bases in between. The germline CDR1 and CDR2 sequences are MDHEN and SYDVKM. The CDR3 here is CASSFWRQEQYF. CDR3 nucleotides: TGTGCCAGCAGTTTTTGGAGACAGGAGCAGTACTTC.

V usage is TRBV10-3 and J usage is TRBJ2-7; D is unclear. Germline CDR1 and CDR2: ENHRY and SYGVKD. V was pared by 2 bases and J by 4 bases, with 3 bases between. CDR3 length: 11 residues. In DNA form, the CDR3 reads TGTGCCATCAGTGAGGAGTACGAGCAGTACTTC. Translated: CAISEEYEQYF.

The genes are TRBV19 and TRBJ2-1; 7 nucleotides align to TRBD2. The germline gives CDR1 LNHDA, CDR2 SQIVND (reference sequence). This CDR3 has 15 residues. J lost 7 bases, V lost 1 base, and 7 bases had no gene match. The CDR3 DNA reads as TGTGCCAGTAGTATAGCTGGCGGGAGAAGTAATGAGCAGTTCTTC. It is translated as CASSIAGGRSNEQFF.

This clonotype was observed at least ten times. The chain is built from TRBV7-3 and TRBJ2-5; 8 nucleotides match TRBD2. Trimming cost V 6 bases and J 5 bases; bases outside gene matches: 8. This CDR3 contains 14 residues. Germline V gene data show CDR1 as SGHTA and CDR2 as FQGTGA. DNA of the CDR3: TGTGCCAGCAGTCGGAGCGGGAGTAGGGAGACCCAGTACTTC. It specifies CASSRSGSRETQYF.

In the case of this clonotype: At one boundary the junction diverges from the germline segment, which might be a read error. V and J are TRBV12-3 or TRBV12-4 and TRBJ2-3, with 10 bases lining up with TRBD2. There are 11 residues in the CDR3. CDR3 amino acids: CASGFSGRLHF. DNA of the CDR3: TGTGCCAGCGGTTTTAGCGGGAGGTTGCATTTT.

This clonotype was picked up a small number of times. This chain links TRBV3-1 with TRBJ2-7; D is ambiguous. CDR3 length equals 14 residues. CDR1 LGHDT and CDR2 YNNKEL come from the germline V gene (reference sequence). V lost 2 bases and J 1 base, leaving 9 bases between the germline ends. The CDR3, as DNA: TGTGCCAGCAGCCAATGGGTCAGGTCCTACGAGCAGTACTTC. Protein sequence: CASSQWVRSYEQYF.

This clonotype was counted many times. The rearrangement uses TRBV20-1 and TRBJ2-1; D is undetermined. This CDR3 region has 15 residues. Germline loops: CDR1 DFQATT, CDR2 SNEGSKA (reference sequence). With 0 bases removed from V and 0 bases from J, the gap between germline ends came to 9 bases. As DNA, the CDR3 is TGCAGTGCTAGAGATCTAAGGATCTCCTACAATGAGCAGTTCTTC. This sequence encodes CSARDLRISYNEQFF.

This clonotype was seen many times. The V call is TRBV28, the J call TRBJ1-5; D unresolved. The ends were cut back, 5 bases at V and 4 bases at J, with 3 bases in the middle. The CDR3 is 11 amino acids. Per the germline V gene, CDR1 is MDHEN and CDR2 is SYDVKM. The CDR3 DNA sequence: TGTGCCAGCAGTGTAAATCAGCCCCAGCATTTT. Translating gives CASSVNQPQHF.

This clonotype was counted at least ten times. The rearrangement uses TRBV30 and TRBJ2-7; 7 bases are shared with TRBD2. The length of the CDR3 is 15 residues. Germline V gene sequence: CDR1 GTSNPN, CDR2 SVGIG (reference sequence). Trimming removed 3 bases from V and 0 bases from J; junction bases left unmatched: 8. The CDR3 nucleotides are TGTGCCTGGAGCGGGACTACAACATCCTCCTACGAGCAGTACTTC. Protein: CAWSGTTTSSYEQYF.

This clonotype has only a few counts. This chain links TRBV9 with TRBJ2-1; 7 nucleotides align to TRBD2. Trimming took 0 bases from V and 2 from J; bases not matched to a gene: 8. Germline CDR1 reads SGDLS; CDR2 reads YYNGEE. The CDR3 sequence is 17 residues long. The CDR3 coding sequence is TGTGCCAGCAGCGTAGACCCTCAGGCGGGAGCCTACAATGAGCAGTTCTTC. Protein sequence: CASSVDPQAGAYNEQFF.

This clonotype was detected ten times or more. The chain is built from TRBV5-1 and TRBJ2-3, with D uncertain. V lost 4 bases and J lost 0, with 15 bases in between. In germline, CDR1 is SGHRS, CDR2 YFSETQ. The CDR3 has 16 amino acids. The CDR3 here is CASSPALIPSTDTQYF. CDR3 bases: TGCGCCAGCAGCCCCGCATTGATCCCTAGCACAGATACGCAGTATTTT.

This clonotype showed up many times. V gene TRBV18 combines with J gene TRBJ2-3; no reliable D call. Germline V gives CDR1 KGHSH, CDR2 LQKENI. V lost 8 bases and J lost 2, with 8 bases in between. The CDR3 contains 12 residues. DNA of the CDR3: TGTGCCAGCAGCCCCGTCACAGATACGCAGTATTTT. This sequence encodes CASSPVTDTQYF.